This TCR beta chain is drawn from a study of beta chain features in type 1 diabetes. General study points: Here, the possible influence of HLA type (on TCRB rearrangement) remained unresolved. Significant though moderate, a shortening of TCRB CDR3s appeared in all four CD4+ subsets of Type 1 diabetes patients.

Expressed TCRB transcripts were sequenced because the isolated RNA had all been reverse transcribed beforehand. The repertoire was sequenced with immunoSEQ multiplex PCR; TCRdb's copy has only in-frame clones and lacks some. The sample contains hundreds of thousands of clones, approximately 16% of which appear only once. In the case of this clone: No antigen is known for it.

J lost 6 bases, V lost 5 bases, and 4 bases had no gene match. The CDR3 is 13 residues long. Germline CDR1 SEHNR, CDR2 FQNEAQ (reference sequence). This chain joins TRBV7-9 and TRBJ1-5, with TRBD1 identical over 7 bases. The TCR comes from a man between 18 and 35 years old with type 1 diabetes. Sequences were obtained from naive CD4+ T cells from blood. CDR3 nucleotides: TGTGCCAGCAGCACAGGGGACAGTCAGCCCCAGCATTTT. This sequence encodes CASSTGDSQPQHF.